Listed here are 24 T cell receptor beta chains from one sample, sequenced in a study of identifying expanded T cells in peripheral blood. The table came from immunoSEQ multiplex PCR; TCRdb's copy has only in-frame clones and leaves some out. Altogether tens of thousands of clones are present, around 91% being singletons, with the ten largest covering roughly 3.1%. The sample taken for sequencing was blood. These receptors all stem from a person aged 18-70 years in good health.

The V gene is TRBV4-1, the J gene TRBJ1-6, with a tentative D call TRBD1 (5 bases). The germline V gene encodes CDR1 MGHRA and CDR2 YSYEKL. The ends were cut back, 5 bases at V and 5 bases at J, with 13 bases in the middle. This CDR3 spans 15 amino acids. The CDR3, as DNA: TGCGCCAGCAGCTACCGCACGGGGCATAATTCACCCCTCCACTTT. Translated, it gives CASSYRTGHNSPLHF.

The chain uses TRBV7-6 and TRBJ1-3, with D tentatively TRBD1 (5 bases). The germline V gene encodes CDR1 SGHVS and CDR2 FNYEAQ. This CDR3 is built from 15 residues. V was clipped by 5 bases and J by 7 bases, with 18 bases between them. The CDR3 sequence is CASSAGTPSANTIYF. The CDR3 DNA is TGTGCCAGCAGCGCCGGGACTCCCTCGGCCAACACCATATATTTT.

This chain connects TRBV5-4 to TRBJ2-1, with TRBD2 matching 7 bases. CDR1 is SGHNT, CDR2 YYREEE, per germline (reference sequence). The junction had 12 bases not matched to a gene; V was cut back by 3 bases and J by 6 bases. This CDR3 comprises 16 residues. The CDR3 nucleotides read TGTGCCAGCAGCTCAGAAGCGGGAAGAGGGGCCAATGAGCAGTTCTTC. Translating it yields CASSSEAGRGANEQFF.

The chain combines TRBV10-3 with TRBJ1-2; tentatively, D is TRBD1 (6 bases). Trimming cost V 7 bases and J 5 bases, with 14 bases left between them. The CDR3 has 13 amino acids. The germline gives CDR1 ENHRY, CDR2 SYGVKD. The CDR3 DNA is TGTGCCATCACCCCCCAGGGGCGTTATGGCTACACCTTC. Protein: CAITPQGRYGYTF.

The rearrangement uses TRBV9 and TRBJ2-3; TRBD1 matches 11 bases. V trimming: 4 bases; J trimming: 2 bases; junction bases outside the gene matches: 9. The CDR3 is 17 residues long. Germline CDR1 SGDLS, CDR2 YYNGEE. CDR3 protein: CASSIGTGGGLTDTQYF. DNA of the CDR3: TGTGCCAGCAGCATTGGGACAGGGGGTGGTCTCACAGATACGCAGTATTTT.

This sequence joins TRBV9 and TRBJ1-1; D uncertain. The V gene lost 0 bases and the J gene lost 1 base, with 4 bases spanning the gap. The CDR3 runs 13 residues. The germline gives CDR1 SGDLS, CDR2 YYNGEE. The CDR3 loop is CASSVGANTEAFF. The CDR3 DNA reads as TGTGCCAGCAGCGTAGGGGCGAACACTGAAGCTTTCTTT.

The V gene is TRBV9, the J gene TRBJ2-1; D gene uncertain. Germline loops: CDR1 SGDLS, CDR2 YYNGEE. V dropped 0 bases and J dropped 3 bases, with 7 bases sitting between them. The length of the CDR3 is 14 residues. CDR3 sequence reads: CASSVEPNYNEQFF. CDR3 coding DNA: TGTGCCAGCAGCGTAGAGCCAAACTACAATGAGCAGTTCTTC.

This clone was detected only once. The gene calls are TRBV28 and TRBJ1-2; D is undetermined. The V end lost 4 bases, the J end lost 5 bases, and 14 bases lay between the germline ends. The CDR3 sequence is 14 residues long. Germline values: CDR1 MDHEN, CDR2 SYDVKM. The CDR3 here is CASSYPAGSYGYTF. The CDR3 DNA follows: TGTGCCAGCAGTTACCCCGCCGGGAGTTATGGCTACACCTTC.

The chain joins TRBV15 to TRBJ2-7; D may be TRBD1 (5 bases). V was shortened by 0 bases and J by 0 bases, with 9 bases between the two germline ends. Germline V gives CDR1 LNHNV, CDR2 YYDKDF (reference sequence). The length of the CDR3 is 15 residues. In nucleotides, the CDR3 is TGTGCCACCAGCAGAGATAGCACAGGCTCCTACGAGCAGTACTTC. Residues: CATSRDSTGSYEQYF.

V is TRBV4-3 and J is TRBJ1-1, with a tentative D call TRBD1 (5 bases). The CDR3 runs to 15 residues. Germline V gives CDR1 LGHNA, CDR2 YSLEER. V dropped 0 bases and J dropped 4 bases, with 12 bases sitting between them. The CDR3 DNA follows: TGCGCCAGCAGCCAAGATAGTCGGGGCCCCACTGAAGCTTTCTTT. Translated: CASSQDSRGPTEAFF.

V and J are TRBV6-1 and TRBJ2-7, with a tentative D call TRBD1 (6 bases). The V end was cut by 5 bases, the J end by 0 bases, with 14 bases between. The CDR3 extends over 15 amino acids. Germline assignment: CDR1 MNHNS and CDR2 SASEGT. CDR3 residues: CASSLQGPSSYEQYF. CDR3 nucleotide sequence: TGTGCCAGCAGTCTACAGGGTCCGAGCTCCTACGAGCAGTACTTC.

The chain employs TRBV6-6 and TRBJ1-4; no firm D call. V shed 6 bases and J shed 0 bases, with 8 bases lying between them. The length of the CDR3 is 14 residues. Germline CDR1 and CDR2: MNHNY and SVGAGI (reference sequence). CDR3 DNA: TGTGCCAGCAGCGTGGGAGCAACTAATGAAAAACTGTTTTTT. The encoded protein is CASSVGATNEKLFF.

The J gene is TRBJ2-7, the V gene TRBV2; D not resolved. The CDR3 runs 14 residues. The V gene's germline CDR1 is SNHLY and CDR2 FYNNEI. V lost 7 bases to trimming and J lost 2 bases, with 15 bases between them. The DNA of the CDR3 is TGTGCCAGCACCGTCCCCCCGGCCCCCTACGAGCAGTACTTC. Translated, it gives CASTVPPAPYEQYF.

The chain is built from TRBV7-2 and TRBJ2-1; D is uncertain. CDR3 length: 12 residues. Germline loops: CDR1 SGHTA, CDR2 FQGNSA. V lost 5 bases and J 11 bases, leaving 13 bases between the germline ends. In nucleotides, the CDR3 is TGTGCCAGCAGCCGCGAAAGCGAAAAGCAGTTCTTC. The encoded protein is CASSRESEKQFF.

In this sample, this clone turned up a few times. V gene TRBV6-6 combines with J gene TRBJ1-1; TRBD1 matches at 7 bases. J was trimmed by 4 bases and V by 7 bases; bases with no gene match: 9. The germline CDR1 and CDR2 sequences are MNHNY and SVGAGI (reference sequence). The CDR3 is 14 residues long. CDR3 sequence: CASTIEGGTTEAFF. For the CDR3, the DNA is TGTGCCAGCACCATCGAAGGGGGCACCACTGAAGCTTTCTTT.

The rearrangement links TRBV4-1 to TRBJ1-6; D uncertain. Germline CDR1 is MGHRA and CDR2 is YSYEKL. CDR3 length: 16 amino acids. V lost 0 bases, J lost 3 bases, and 9 bases lay in between. The CDR3, as DNA: TGCGCCAGCAGCCAAGACTCAGTAAACTATAATTCACCCCTCCACTTT. Its translation is CASSQDSVNYNSPLHF.

This clone was counted once. The chain recombines TRBV10-3 with TRBJ1-2, with 7 bases aligning to TRBD1. The CDR3 sequence is 18 residues long. The J segment lost 2 bases and the V segment lost 3 bases, leaving 15 bases of the junction unmatched. CDR1 and CDR2 (germline): ENHRY, SYGVKD. The CDR3 spells CAISDEGASDLPNYGYTF. In nucleotides, the CDR3 is TGTGCCATCAGTGACGAGGGGGCCTCTGACCTCCCGAACTATGGCTACACCTTC.

The chain couples TRBV7-3 to TRBJ2-1; the match to TRBD2 covers 7 bases. J was trimmed by 7 bases and V by 5 bases; bases with no gene match: 8. CDR1 SGHTA and CDR2 FQGTGA come from the germline V gene. This CDR3 region has 14 residues. The CDR3 nucleotides are TGTGCCAGCAGCAGTGGGAGGGCCGTAAATGAGCAGTTCTTC. Protein product: CASSSGRAVNEQFF.

CDR3: CASRLHGKLFF. CDR3 sequence (DNA): TGTGCCAGCAGGTTACACGGAAAACTGTTTTTT. The chain employs TRBV6-1 and TRBJ1-4; D not resolved. Looked up from germline, CDR1 is MNHNS and CDR2 is SASEGT. V gave up 6 bases and J gave up 10 bases, with 9 bases separating them. The CDR3 spans 11 residues.

This clone has more than one count but fewer than ten. The DNA of the CDR3 is TGTGCCAGCAGCCAAAAACAGGGACGGGAGTACTTC. Translation: CASSQKQGREYF. The V and J genes are TRBV14 and TRBJ2-4, with D possibly matching TRBD1 (6 bases). Germline V gives CDR1 SGHDN, CDR2 FVKESK. This CDR3 is 12 amino acids long. Trimming removed 2 bases at V and 14 bases at J, with 13 bases between.

J is TRBJ2-4 and V is TRBV4-3; 12 bases match TRBD2. The CDR3 sequence is 15 residues long. Germline-derived CDR1 and CDR2 are LGHNA and YSLEER. The trim removed 4 bases at V and 8 bases at J, leaving 6 bases unmatched. The CDR3 reads CASSLTSGGRDIQYF. CDR3 nucleotides: TGCGCCAGCAGCCTAACTAGCGGGGGGCGTGACATTCAGTACTTC.

The chain couples TRBV15 to TRBJ2-5, with no clear D. CDR3 length: 15 residues. Trimming removed 1 base from V and 0 bases from J, with 9 bases in between. From germline, CDR1 is LNHNV and CDR2 YYDKDF (reference sequence). Here the CDR3 DNA reads TGTGCCACCAGCAGAGGAGGAGCCAACCAAGAGACCCAGTACTTC. Residues: CATSRGGANQETQYF.

The V and J genes are TRBV27 and TRBJ2-7, with D maybe TRBD1 (6 bases). The germline CDR1 and CDR2 sequences are MNHEY and SMNVEV (reference sequence). The CDR3 loop spans 13 amino acids. Trimming cost V 8 bases and J 3 bases, with 14 bases left between them. CDR3 in DNA: TGTGCCAGCTCGGGGACAATACACTACGAGCAGTACTTC. Protein sequence: CASSGTIHYEQYF.

V gene TRBV7-9 combines with J gene TRBJ1-1; the D is unclear. V was shortened by 3 bases and J by 2 bases, with 7 bases between the two germline ends. Looked up from germline, CDR1 is SEHNR and CDR2 is FQNEAQ (reference sequence). This CDR3 contains 13 residues. As DNA, the CDR3 is TGTGCCAGCAGCTTTTGGTCAAACACTGAAGCTTTCTTT. Residues: CASSFWSNTEAFF.